This TCR beta chain was identified during a study of liver allograft versus peripheral blood T cells. Overall study: Repertoires of T cell receptors in transplanted livers were compared with recipients' peripheral blood repertoires. General study findings and limits: Peripheral blood repertoires reportedly differed from the T cell receptor repertoires found inside liver allografts.

This clonotype is large (0.1 to 1%) in the sample. The antigen remains undetermined. Per the germline V gene, CDR1 is MNHEY and CDR2 is SMNVEV (reference sequence). With 5 bases removed from V and 1 base from J, the gap between germline ends came to 12 bases. The CDR3 has 15 residues. TCRdb passed the reads through MiXCR, listing each CDR3 protein once. The table shows approximately 730 distinct CDR3 sequences, with around 19% occurring only once. V is TRBV27 and J is TRBJ1-5, with D perhaps matching TRBD1 (6 bases). The TCR originated in a human patient who had a liver transplant. The graft donor may have contributed some T cells. CDR3 sequence (DNA): TGTGCCAGCAGTCCCAGGGGAGGGAGCAATCAGCCCCAGCATTTT. Protein: CASSPRGGSNQPQHF.